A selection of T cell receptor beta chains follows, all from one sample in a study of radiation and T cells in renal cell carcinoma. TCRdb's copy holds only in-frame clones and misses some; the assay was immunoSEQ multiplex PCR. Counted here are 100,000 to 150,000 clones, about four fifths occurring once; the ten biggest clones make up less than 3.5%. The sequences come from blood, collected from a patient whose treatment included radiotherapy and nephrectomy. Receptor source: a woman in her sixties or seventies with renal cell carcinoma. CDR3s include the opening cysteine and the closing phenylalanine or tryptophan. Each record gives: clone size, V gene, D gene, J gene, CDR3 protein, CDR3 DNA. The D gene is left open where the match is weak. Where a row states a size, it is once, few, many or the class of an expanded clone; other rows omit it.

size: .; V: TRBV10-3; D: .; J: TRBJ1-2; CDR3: CAIRAGTASSNYGYTF; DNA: TGTGCCATCAGGGCCGGGACTGCCTCGTCAAACTATGGCTACACCTTC
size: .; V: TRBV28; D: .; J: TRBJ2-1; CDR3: CASGRDTLVDEQFF; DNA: TGTGCCAGCGGCCGGGACACTCTTGTTGATGAGCAGTTCTTC
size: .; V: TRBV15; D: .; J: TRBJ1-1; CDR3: CATSRGDTEAFF; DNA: TGTGCCACCAGCCGGGGGGACACTGAAGCTTTCTTT
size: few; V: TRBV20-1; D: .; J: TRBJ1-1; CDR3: CSAPLNTEAFF; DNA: TGCAGTGCCCCTTTGAACACTGAAGCTTTCTTT
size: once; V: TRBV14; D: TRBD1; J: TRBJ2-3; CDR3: CASSQKGARTDTQYF; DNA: TGTGCCAGCAGCCAGAAGGGGGCCCGCACAGATACGCAGTATTTT
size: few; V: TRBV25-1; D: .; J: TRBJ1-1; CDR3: CASSDGRGNTEAFF; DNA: TGTGCCAGCAGTGATGGCAGGGGCAACACTGAAGCTTTCTTT
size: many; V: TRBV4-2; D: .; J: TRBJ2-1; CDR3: CASSQGGGLDNEQFF; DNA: TGTGCCAGCAGCCAAGGGGGGGGCCTCGACAATGAGCAGTTCTTC
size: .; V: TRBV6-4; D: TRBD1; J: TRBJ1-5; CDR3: CASGGTGNNQPQHF; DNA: TGTGCCAGCGGGGGGACAGGGAACAATCAGCCCCAGCATTTT
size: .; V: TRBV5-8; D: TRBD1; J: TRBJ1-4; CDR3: CASSLAGTGNEKLFF; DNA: TGTGCCAGCAGCTTGGCCGGGACAGGGAATGAAAAACTGTTTTTT
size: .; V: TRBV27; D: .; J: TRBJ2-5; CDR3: CASTLRWDLQETQYF; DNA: TGTGCCAGCACTCTACGGTGGGACCTCCAAGAGACCCAGTACTTC
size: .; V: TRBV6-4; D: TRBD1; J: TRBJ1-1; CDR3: CASSGQGNTEAFF; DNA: TGTGCCAGTTCTGGACAGGGAAACACTGAAGCTTTCTTT
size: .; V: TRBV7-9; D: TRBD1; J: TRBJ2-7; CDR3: CASSLARGQLYEQYF; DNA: TGTGCCAGCAGCTTAGCGAGGGGACAGCTCTACGAGCAGTACTTC
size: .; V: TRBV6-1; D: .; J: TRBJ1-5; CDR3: CASSEGGGQRHQPQHF; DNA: TGTGCCAGCAGTGAAGGAGGCGGACAGCGCCATCAGCCCCAGCATTTT
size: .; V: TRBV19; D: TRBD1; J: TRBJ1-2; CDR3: CASVSAGGFLGYTF; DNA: TGTGCCAGTGTCTCGGCAGGGGGCTTTTTGGGCTACACCTTC
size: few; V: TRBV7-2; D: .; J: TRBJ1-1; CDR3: CASSARGDFEAFF; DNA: TGTGCCAGCAGTGCGAGGGGTGACTTTGAAGCTTTCTTT
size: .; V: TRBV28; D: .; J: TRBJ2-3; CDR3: CASNLDTARGGTQYF; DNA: TGTGCCAGCAACTTAGACACGGCAAGAGGGGGTACGCAGTATTTT
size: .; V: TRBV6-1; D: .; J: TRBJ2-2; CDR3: CASSEAGGVGELFF; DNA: TGTGCCAGCAGTGAAGCGGGGGGCGTCGGGGAGCTGTTTTTT
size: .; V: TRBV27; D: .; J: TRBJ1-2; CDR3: CASSFTANYGYTF; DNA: TGTGCCAGCAGTTTCACCGCTAACTATGGCTACACCTTC
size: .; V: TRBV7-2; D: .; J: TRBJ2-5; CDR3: CASSSQGGKETQYF; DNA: TGTGCCAGCAGCTCCCAGGGCGGTAAAGAGACCCAGTACTTC
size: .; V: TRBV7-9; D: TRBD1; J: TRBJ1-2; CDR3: CASSSTGGSNYGYTF; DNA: TGTGCCAGCAGCTCCACAGGGGGCTCGAACTATGGCTACACCTTC
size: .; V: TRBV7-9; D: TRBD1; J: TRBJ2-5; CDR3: CASSSPGQGVGETQYF; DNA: TGTGCCAGCAGCTCGCCGGGACAGGGGGTAGGAGAGACCCAGTACTTC
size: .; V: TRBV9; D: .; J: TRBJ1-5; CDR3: CASSVDGGGQPQHF; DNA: TGTGCCAGCAGCGTAGATGGGGGCGGTCAGCCCCAGCATTTT
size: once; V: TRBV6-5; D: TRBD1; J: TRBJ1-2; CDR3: CASWTGAGYGYTF; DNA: TGTGCCAGCTGGACAGGGGCAGGGTATGGCTACACCTTC
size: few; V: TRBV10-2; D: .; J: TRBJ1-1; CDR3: CASSEFRGEAFF; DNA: TGCGCCAGCAGTGAGTTCCGAGGTGAAGCTTTCTTT
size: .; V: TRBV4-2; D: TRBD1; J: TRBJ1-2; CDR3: CASSPRDSESYGYTF; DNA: TGTGCCAGCAGCCCCCGGGACAGCGAGTCCTATGGCTACACCTTC
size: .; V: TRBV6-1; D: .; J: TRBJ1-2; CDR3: CASSPDANYGYTF; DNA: TGTGCCAGCAGTCCGGACGCTAACTATGGCTACACCTTC
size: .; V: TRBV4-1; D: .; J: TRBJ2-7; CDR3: CASSQIHGAYEQYF; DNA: TGCGCCAGCAGCCAAATCCACGGGGCCTACGAGCAGTACTTC
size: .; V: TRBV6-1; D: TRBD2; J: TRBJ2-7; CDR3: CASNKGLAGSDEQYF; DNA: TGTGCCAGCAATAAGGGACTAGCGGGGTCCGACGAGCAGTACTTC
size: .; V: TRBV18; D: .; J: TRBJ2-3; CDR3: CASSPRDSLEYTQYF; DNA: TGTGCCAGCTCACCCCGGGACTCCCTCGAGTATACGCAGTATTTT
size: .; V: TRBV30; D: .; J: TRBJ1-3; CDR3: CAWMRARNTIYF; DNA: TGTGCCTGGATGCGAGCTAGAAACACCATATATTTT
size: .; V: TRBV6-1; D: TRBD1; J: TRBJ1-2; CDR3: CASSRDSYYGYTF; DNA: TGTGCCAGCAGTAGGGACAGCTACTATGGCTACACCTTC
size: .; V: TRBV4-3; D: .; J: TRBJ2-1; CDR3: CASSQGDRVLYNEQFF; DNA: TGCGCCAGCAGCCAAGGGGATAGGGTTCTCTACAATGAGCAGTTCTTC
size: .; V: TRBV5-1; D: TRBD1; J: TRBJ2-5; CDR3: CASSWTGDGQTQYF; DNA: TGCGCCAGCAGCTGGACAGGGGACGGGCAGACCCAGTACTTC
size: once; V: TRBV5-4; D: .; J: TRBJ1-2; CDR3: CASSQEGGRSGYTF; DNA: TGTGCCAGCAGCCAAGAGGGGGGGCGGTCTGGCTACACCTTC
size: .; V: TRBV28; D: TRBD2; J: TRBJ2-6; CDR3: CASSLDPPLAVPSGANVLTF; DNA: TGTGCCAGCAGTTTAGACCCCCCACTAGCGGTGCCCTCTGGGGCCAACGTCCTGACTTTC
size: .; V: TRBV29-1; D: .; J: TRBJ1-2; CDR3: CSAETANYGYTF; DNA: TGCAGCGCCGAGACAGCTAACTATGGCTACACCTTC
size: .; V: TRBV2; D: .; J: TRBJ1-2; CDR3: CASSEAWADGDGYTF; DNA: TGTGCCAGCAGTGAAGCGTGGGCAGACGGGGATGGCTACACCTTC
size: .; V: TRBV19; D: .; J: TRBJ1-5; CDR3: CASSMGPGDQPQHF; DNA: TGTGCCAGTAGTATGGGACCAGGGGATCAGCCCCAGCATTTT
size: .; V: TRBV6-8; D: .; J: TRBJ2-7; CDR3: CASSLRTVSPYEQYF; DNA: TGTGCCAGCAGTCTTCGGACAGTTTCCCCCTACGAGCAGTACTTC
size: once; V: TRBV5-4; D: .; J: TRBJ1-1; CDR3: CASSNARGDGTEAFF; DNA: TGTGCCAGCAGCAATGCGAGGGGAGATGGCACTGAAGCTTTCTTT
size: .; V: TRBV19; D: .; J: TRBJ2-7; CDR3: CASSIGSSYEQYF; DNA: TGTGCCAGTAGTATAGGGTCATCCTACGAGCAGTACTTC
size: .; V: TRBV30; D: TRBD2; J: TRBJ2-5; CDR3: CAWSVSLAGGKGETQYF; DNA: TGTGCCTGGAGTGTATCTCTAGCGGGAGGGAAGGGGGAGACCCAGTACTTC
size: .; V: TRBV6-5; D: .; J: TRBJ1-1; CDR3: CASSPPGIPEAFF; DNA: TGTGCCAGCTCCCCGCCGGGTATCCCTGAAGCTTTCTTT